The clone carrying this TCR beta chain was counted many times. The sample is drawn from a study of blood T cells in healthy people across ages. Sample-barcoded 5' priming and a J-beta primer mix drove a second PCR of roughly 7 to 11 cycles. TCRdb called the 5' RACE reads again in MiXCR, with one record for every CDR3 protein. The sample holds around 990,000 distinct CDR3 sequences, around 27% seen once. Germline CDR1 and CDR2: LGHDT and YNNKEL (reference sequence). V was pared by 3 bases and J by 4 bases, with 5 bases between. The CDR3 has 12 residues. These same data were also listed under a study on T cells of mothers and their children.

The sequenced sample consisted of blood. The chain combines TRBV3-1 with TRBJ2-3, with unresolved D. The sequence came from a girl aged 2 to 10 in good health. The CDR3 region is CASSQDADTQYF. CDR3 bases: TGTGCCAGCAGCCAGGATGCAGATACGCAGTATTTT.